One T cell receptor beta chain is described in this entry. Germline CDR1 WNHNN, CDR2 SYGVQD (reference sequence). V lost 5 bases and J lost 3; bases outside the gene matches: 8. The CDR3 runs 16 residues. This sample stems from a study of blood T cell repertoires in COVID-19. On the study more broadly: Samples representing acute and convalescent COVID-19 were sourced from the United States, Italy and Spain.

Measured with immunoSEQ multiplex PCR; TCRdb has only the in-frame clones, and not every one. This table has about 200,000 clones, roughly four fifths appearing once. The TCR comes from a woman aged 40 to 50 with acute or convalescent COVID-19. Sequencing was done on a sample of peripheral blood. This chain uses TRBV10-1 with TRBJ2-7; 12 nucleotides line up with TRBD1. The CDR3 nucleotides read TGCGCCAGCAGTTACGCCCGGGACAGGGGGCTCTACGAGCAGTACTTC. Protein product: CASSYARDRGLYEQYF.